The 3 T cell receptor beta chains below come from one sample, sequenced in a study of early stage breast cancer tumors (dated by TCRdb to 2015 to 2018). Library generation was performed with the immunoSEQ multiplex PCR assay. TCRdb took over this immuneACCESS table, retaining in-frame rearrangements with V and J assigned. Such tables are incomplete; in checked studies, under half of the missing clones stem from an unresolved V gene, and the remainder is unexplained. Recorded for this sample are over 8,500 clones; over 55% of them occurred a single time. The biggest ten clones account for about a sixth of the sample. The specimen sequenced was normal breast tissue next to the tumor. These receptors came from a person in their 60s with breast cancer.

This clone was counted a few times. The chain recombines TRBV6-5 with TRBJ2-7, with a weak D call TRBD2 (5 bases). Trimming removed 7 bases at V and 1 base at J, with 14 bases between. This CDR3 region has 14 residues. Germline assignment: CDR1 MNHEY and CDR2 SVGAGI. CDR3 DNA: TGTGCCAGCAATCTTATAGCGTTTTCCTACGAGCAGTACTTC. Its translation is CASNLIAFSYEQYF.

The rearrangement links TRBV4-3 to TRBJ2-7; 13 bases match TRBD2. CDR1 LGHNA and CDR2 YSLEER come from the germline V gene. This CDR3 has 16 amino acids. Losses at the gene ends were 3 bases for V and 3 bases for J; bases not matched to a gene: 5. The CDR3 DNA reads TGCGCCAGCAGCCAGAACAGACTAGCGGGAGGCTACGAGCAGTACTTC. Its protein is CASSQNRLAGGYEQYF.

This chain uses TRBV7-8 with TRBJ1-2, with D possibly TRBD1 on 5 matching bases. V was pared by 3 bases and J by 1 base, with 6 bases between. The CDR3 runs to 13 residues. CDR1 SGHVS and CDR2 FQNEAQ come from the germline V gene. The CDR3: CASSFQGNYGYTF. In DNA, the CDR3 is TGTGCCAGCAGCTTCCAGGGTAACTATGGCTACACCTTC.